The source of this T cell receptor beta chain is a study of post-analysis software for immune sequencing data. Study-level information: Secondary progressive, relapsing-remitting and progressive-relapsing multiple sclerosis were among the included disease courses.

The CDR3 is 15 residues long. CDR1 is SGDLS, CDR2 YYNGEE, per germline. V was clipped by 0 bases and J by 7 bases, with 13 bases between them. Incorporated into the TCR beta cDNA libraries were unique molecular identifiers, which served to reduce PCR and sequencing biases. Input populations of about 0.95 to 10 million T cells gave rise to approximately 500,000 cDNA molecules. Each CDR3 protein gets one entry after TCRdb re-called the PCR reads with MiXCR. The sample lists about 430,000 distinct CDR3 sequences, more than 30% occurring once. To note about this clonotype: What it binds is not known.

Overall study results and limits: Those with multiple sclerosis, the patient group, showed significantly lower normalized Chao1 diversity than controls. With TRBV5-6, TRBV5-1 and TRBV20-1 included, about 5 TRBV segments were more frequent in patients than in controls.

Sequencing was carried out using blood. This chain links TRBV9 with TRBJ1-4; D gene unclear. The sequence came from a girl aged 2 to 10 with multiple sclerosis. CDR3: CASSVGGREGEKLFF. The CDR3 bases are TGTGCCAGCAGCGTAGGCGGGAGGGAGGGTGAAAAACTGTTTTTT.